This TCR beta chain emerged from a study of T cell repertoires in cytomegalovirus infection. Details on this clonotype: Its antigen is still unknown.

In TCRdb, the reads were re-called with MiXCR into one record per CDR3 protein. The table lists approximately 590,000 distinct CDR3 sequences, under 45% of them singletons. Germline V CDR1 and CDR2: MDHEN, SYDVKM. J gave up 3 bases and V 10 bases, and 13 bases lay outside the gene matches. The CDR3 totals 15 residues. The source material was cultured PBMCs, sampled from culture after CMV antigen stimulation. The rearrangement joins TRBV28 to TRBJ2-3; 7 bases fit TRBD1. This TCR derives from a human donor in good health (CMV status not recorded). Some clones in this sample may be carry-over from other donors' samples. The CDR3 DNA is TGTGCCACCGAGCGTACAGGGGAAACTACAGATACGCAGTATTTT. Translated: CATERTGETTDTQYF.